One sample yielded the 21 T cell receptor beta chains listed below, sequenced in a study of siplizumab effects on memory and regulatory T cells. Clones were read by immunoSEQ multiplex PCR, and TCRdb kept only the in-frame ones, dropping some. The sample carries about 100,000 clones, around 90% recorded once. The sequenced sample was CD4+ T cells sorted from blood. These receptors came from a human donor in good health. Some clones in this sample may be carry-over from other donors' samples.

The V gene is TRBV13, the J gene TRBJ2-7; TRBD1 agrees at 11 bases. The germline CDR1 and CDR2 sequences are PRHDT and FYEKMQ (reference sequence). The CDR3 has 16 amino acids. With 2 bases clipped from V and 7 bases from J, the junction kept 10 bases outside the gene matches. CDR3 nucleotides: TGTGCCAGCAGCTTATTTCGAGGGACAGGGGGTAGGGAGCAGTACTTC. Protein sequence: CASSLFRGTGGREQYF. Looking up the rest from reference TRBV13 and TRBJ2-7 gives the full variable domain: AAGVIQSPRHLIKEKRETATLKCYPIPRHDTVYWYQQGPGQDPQFLISFYEKMQSDKGSIPDRFSAQQFSDYHSELNMSSLELGDSALYFCASSLFRGTGGREQYFGPGTRLTVT.

The V call is TRBV9, the J call TRBJ2-1, with D possibly being TRBD1 (5 bases). Germline CDR1 SGDLS, CDR2 YYNGEE. The CDR3 covers 15 residues. V dropped 0 bases and J dropped 3 bases, with 10 bases sitting between them. CDR3 sequence (DNA): TGTGCCAGCAGCGTAGGGCAGGGAAACTACAATGAGCAGTTCTTC. It translates to CASSVGQGNYNEQFF.

The rearrangement links TRBV5-1 to TRBJ2-1; 8 nucleotides agree with TRBD2. V dropped 1 base and J dropped 7; count of bases not matched to a gene: 7. There are 15 residues in the CDR3. Germline CDR1 is SGHRS and CDR2 is YFSETQ. The CDR3 protein is CASSLSAGGLNEQFF. CDR3 coding DNA: TGCGCCAGCAGCTTGTCTGCGGGAGGTCTAAATGAGCAGTTCTTC.

The rearrangement uses TRBV6-5 and TRBJ1-5; D unresolved. Trimming pared 0 bases from V and 3 bases from J, leaving 9 bases between. This CDR3 is built from 15 residues. CDR1 and CDR2 (germline): MNHEY, SVGAGI. CDR3 nucleotide sequence: TGTGCCAGCAGTTACTCGTATGAGTTCAATCAGCCCCAGCATTTT. Translation: CASSYSYEFNQPQHF.

V usage is TRBV6-6 and J usage is TRBJ2-7; D remains ambiguous. Germline V gene lookup returns CDR1 MNHNY and CDR2 SVGAGI (reference sequence). The CDR3 length is 14 residues. Trimming took off 2 bases at V and 0 bases at J, with 8 bases between the two ends. CDR3 in DNA: TGTGCCAGCAGTTACGCCCGGAGCTCCTACGAGCAGTACTTC. Protein: CASSYARSSYEQYF.

This clone was found once. V is TRBV19 and J is TRBJ1-3, with D unclear. This CDR3 contains 14 residues. Trimming left V 7 bases short and J 6 bases short, with 16 bases between. Germline V lookup: CDR1 LNHDA, CDR2 SQIVND (reference sequence). The CDR3: CASIPRAKQNTIYF. CDR3 DNA sequence: TGTGCCAGTATTCCTCGTGCAAAGCAAAACACCATATATTTT.

Regarding this clone: Other DNA sequences in the sample encode the same CDR3. The chain employs TRBV15 and TRBJ2-1, with TRBD1 identical over 12 bases. The CDR3 has 14 amino acids. The trim removed 8 bases at V and 9 bases at J, leaving 8 bases unmatched. Per the germline V gene, CDR1 is LNHNV and CDR2 is YYDKDF (reference sequence). The CDR3 nucleotides read TGTGCCACCGCCGGGACAGGGGGCATCGGTGAGCAGTTCTTC. It yields the protein CATAGTGGIGEQFF. Variable domain in full (rest from reference TRBV15 and TRBJ2-1): DAMVIQNPRYQVTQFGKPVTLSCSQTLNHNVMYWYQQKSSQAPKLLFHYYDKDFNNEADTPDNFQSRRPNTSFCFLDIRSPGLGDTAMYLCATAGTGGIGEQFFGPGTRLTVL.

This chain connects TRBV19 to TRBJ2-2; D perhaps matches TRBD2 (5 bases). From germline, CDR1 is LNHDA and CDR2 SQIVND (reference sequence). The CDR3 runs 14 residues. V lost 7 bases and J 7 bases, leaving 16 bases between the germline ends. CDR3 sequence reads: CASNQLARGGELFF. The CDR3 DNA is TGTGCCAGTAACCAGCTAGCCCGGGGCGGGGAGCTGTTTTTT.

The chain employs TRBV2 and TRBJ1-1, with TRBD1 as a possible D gene (5 bases). CDR1 is SNHLY and CDR2 is FYNNEI in the germline V gene. The V end was cut by 5 bases, the J end by 2 bases, with 12 bases between. CDR3 length: 14 amino acids. CDR3 nucleotide sequence: TGTGCCAGCAGTTTGGTCCAGGGTAACACTGAAGCTTTCTTT. Its translation: CASSLVQGNTEAFF.

The chain joins TRBV18 to TRBJ2-7, with D possibly matching TRBD2 (6 bases). V lost 3 bases and J 0 bases, leaving 12 bases between the germline ends. Germline V gene lookup returns CDR1 KGHSH and CDR2 LQKENI. The CDR3 extends over 15 amino acids. The CDR3 DNA sequence: TGTGCCAGCTCACCTGGGGACTCCCGCTCCTACGAGCAGTACTTC. Translating gives CASSPGDSRSYEQYF.

This rearrangement joins TRBV6-1 to TRBJ1-2; 7 bases are shared with TRBD1. The germline V gene encodes CDR1 MNHNS and CDR2 SASEGT. J was trimmed by 1 base and V by 7 bases; bases with no gene match: 9. CDR3 length: 15 residues. CDR3: CASTGPQGGNYGYTF. The CDR3 coding sequence is TGTGCCAGCACGGGCCCGCAGGGGGGTAACTATGGCTACACCTTC.

The chain couples TRBV6-1 to TRBJ2-7; 7 bases fit TRBD1. V trimming: 4 bases; J trimming: 4 bases; junction bases outside the gene matches: 4. The CDR3 contains 13 residues. Per germline, CDR1 MNHNS and CDR2 SASEGT. CDR3 nucleotide sequence: TGTGCCAGCAGTGGAGCGGACAGGTACGAGCAGTACTTC. Its translation is CASSGADRYEQYF.

The V and J genes are TRBV5-1 and TRBJ1-2, with 8 bases fitting TRBD1. This CDR3 contains 14 residues. V shed 0 bases and J 3 bases; nucleotides not matched to a gene: 1. Germline-derived CDR1 and CDR2 are SGHRS and YFSETQ. CDR3 in amino acids: CASSLADRDYGYTF. The DNA of the CDR3 is TGCGCCAGCAGCTTGGCGGACAGGGACTATGGCTACACCTTC.

The genes are TRBV25-1 and TRBJ2-5; the match to TRBD1 covers 10 bases. Germline-derived CDR1 and CDR2 are MGHDK and SYGVNS. CDR3 length equals 15 residues. J lost 5 bases, V lost 3 bases, and 6 bases had no gene match. Written as DNA, the CDR3 is TGTGCCAGCAGTGACCGGGACAGGGGAGGGGAGACCCAGTACTTC. Its translation: CASSDRDRGGETQYF.

On this clone itself: Germline and junction disagree at one end, which may indicate a read error. The gene calls are TRBV7-7 and TRBJ2-7; D remains ambiguous. Germline V CDR1 and CDR2: SSHAT, FNYEAQ (reference sequence). This CDR3 is built from 13 residues. This CDR3 is CASSLALGDEQYF. CDR3 DNA sequence: TGTGCTAGCAGCTTAGCCCTCGGAGACGAGCAGTACTTC.

The J gene is TRBJ2-1, the V gene TRBV11-2; D might be TRBD1 or TRBD2, each matching 5 bases. This CDR3 contains 13 residues. Germline lookup yields CDR1 SGHAT and CDR2 FQNNGV. The V and J ends lost 5 bases and 5 bases respectively, with 10 bases between them. This CDR3 reads CASSPGRNNEQFF. The CDR3 nucleotides read TGTGCCAGCAGCCCGGGACGGAACAATGAGCAGTTCTTC.

The CDR3 DNA reads TGTGCCAGCAGCTTGAGACTACGTGATGCAGATACGCAGTATTTT. Encoded protein: CASSLRLRDADTQYF. V usage is TRBV5-6 and J usage is TRBJ2-3; weak D call: TRBD2 (5 bases). V was cut by 1 base and J by 4 bases, with 13 bases left in between. There are 15 residues in the CDR3. The germline CDR1 and CDR2 sequences are SGHDT and YYEEEE.

This sequence joins TRBV5-1 and TRBJ2-1; D call uncertain. The germline V and J ends were trimmed by 4 bases and 3 bases, with 5 bases remaining between them. The CDR3 length is 12 residues. Germline loops: CDR1 SGHRS, CDR2 YFSETQ. As DNA, the CDR3 is TGCGCCAGCAGCGGGGACTACAATGAGCAGTTCTTC. The encoded protein is CASSGDYNEQFF.

This clone was seen a single time. The chain uses TRBV28 and TRBJ2-7; D gene uncertain. Germline V CDR1 and CDR2: MDHEN, SYDVKM. The CDR3 is 13 amino acids. Trimming stripped 5 bases from V and 2 bases from J, with 10 bases between. Written as DNA, the CDR3 is TGTGCCAGCAGTCCGCAAAGACCCTACGAGCAGTACTTC. Encoded protein: CASSPQRPYEQYF.

The J gene is TRBJ2-5, the V gene TRBV7-2; TRBD2 agrees at 8 bases. Unmatched junction bases numbered 4, after V lost 5 bases and J lost 2 bases. Per the germline V gene, CDR1 is SGHTA and CDR2 is FQGNSA. The CDR3 runs 14 residues. CDR3 protein: CASSLAGGQETQYF. CDR3 in DNA: TGTGCCAGCAGCCTCGCGGGGGGACAAGAGACCCAGTACTTC.

The chain couples TRBV19 to TRBJ1-2; TRBD1 matches 8 bases. There are 14 residues in the CDR3. Trimming took 6 bases from V and 7 from J; bases not matched to a gene: 10. Germline values: CDR1 LNHDA, CDR2 SQIVND (reference sequence). The CDR3 region has the DNA TGTGCCAGTAGCACAGGGGGTGATAGAAGTGGCTACACCTTC. This encodes CASSTGGDRSGYTF.